This T cell receptor beta chain was captured in a study of blood T cell repertoires in COVID-19. TCRdb's copy holds only in-frame clones and misses some; the assay was immunoSEQ multiplex PCR. The data contain 400,000 or so clones, approximately 89% of them singletons. Germline V gene sequence: CDR1 SGHRS, CDR2 YFSETQ. The V end was cut by 6 bases, the J end by 3 bases, with 13 bases between. The CDR3 spans 14 residues. The chain links TRBV5-1 to TRBJ1-3; tentatively, D is TRBD1 (5 bases). The TCR originated in a woman aged 40 to 49 with COVID-19, enrolled during active disease. Material: peripheral blood. Written as DNA, the CDR3 is TGCGCCAGCACCCCCCAGGGATTTGGAAACACCATATATTTT. Its translation: CASTPQGFGNTIYF.